Shown below are 29 T cell receptor beta chains from a single sample sequenced in a study of T cell responses to AZD1222 COVID-19 vaccine. Only in-frame clones appear in the TCRdb table, and some are missing; sequencing was by immunoSEQ multiplex PCR. The sample carries over 90,000 clones, roughly 87% recorded once. Sequenced material: peripheral blood, taken on day 0 of AZD1222 vaccination. Receptor source: an adult in good health.

This clone occurred once. V is TRBV7-9 and J is TRBJ2-7; D uncertain. CDR1 and CDR2 from the germline V gene are SEHNR and FQNEAQ (reference sequence). Between the trimmed V and J ends, which lost 0 bases and 3 bases, there was a span of 15 bases. This CDR3 region has 16 residues. CDR3 sequence: CASSLATGVLRYEQYF. CDR3 in DNA: TGTGCCAGCAGCTTAGCGACGGGTGTGTTACGCTACGAGCAGTACTTC.

This clone occurred once. The chain carries TRBV5-5 and TRBJ1-4; no reliable D call. The V end was cut by 2 bases, the J end by 5 bases, with 7 bases between. Germline CDR1 reads SGHKS; CDR2 reads YYEKEE (reference sequence). The CDR3 contains 13 residues. In DNA, the CDR3 is TGTGCCAGCAGCTTAGGACCAAATGAAAAACTGTTTTTT. The encoded protein is CASSLGPNEKLFF.

The chain is built from TRBV7-9 and TRBJ2-3; no clear D gene. This CDR3 contains 13 residues. The germline V gene encodes CDR1 SEHNR and CDR2 FQNEAQ (reference sequence). The V end was cut by 1 base, the J end by 11 bases, with 13 bases between. The CDR3 loop reads CASSLGAADGQYF. The CDR3 DNA reads TGTGCCAGCAGCTTAGGGGCCGCGGATGGGCAGTATTTT.

The V gene is TRBV19, the J gene TRBJ2-7; unclear D gene. Trimming shortened V by 1 base and J by 4 bases, and 8 bases separated the two germline ends. Looked up from germline, CDR1 is LNHDA and CDR2 is SQIVND (reference sequence). The CDR3 extends over 13 amino acids. CDR3 in amino acids: CASSIGLGYEQYF. The CDR3, as DNA: TGTGCCAGTAGTATAGGATTGGGGTACGAGCAGTACTTC.

This clone was observed once. The CDR3 sequence: CASSLGDVEQYF. The CDR3 DNA follows: TGTGCCAGCAGCTTGGGCGACGTTGAGCAGTACTTC. The chain recombines TRBV5-6 with TRBJ2-7, with D uncertain. The CDR3 covers 12 residues. Per the germline V gene, CDR1 is SGHDT and CDR2 is YYEEEE. V lost 0 bases, J lost 7 bases, and 8 bases lay in between.

The rearrangement links TRBV7-2 to TRBJ2-2; TRBD2 agrees at 8 bases. From germline, CDR1 is SGHTA and CDR2 FQGNSA. CDR3 length equals 15 residues. J gave up 0 bases and V 5 bases, and 2 bases lay outside the gene matches. As DNA, the CDR3 is TGTGCCAGCAGCGTCGGGGGGGCGAACACCGGGGAGCTGTTTTTT. The encoded protein is CASSVGGANTGELFF.

This chain uses TRBV13 with TRBJ2-5; tentatively, D is TRBD1 or TRBD2 (5 bases each). The V gene's germline CDR1 is PRHDT and CDR2 FYEKMQ (reference sequence). The CDR3 sequence is 19 residues long. Trimming removed 2 bases at V and 1 base at J, with 23 bases between. The CDR3: CASSLNSWETTEGQETQYF. CDR3 nucleotides: TGTGCCAGCAGCTTAAATTCATGGGAGACGACAGAAGGCCAAGAGACCCAGTACTTC.

The chain has TRBV23-1 and TRBJ2-2, with 7 positions matching TRBD2. TRBV23-1 is an open reading frame whose function is uncertain. The V and J ends lost 4 bases and 0 bases, in that order; junction bases with no gene match: 11. The CDR3 length is 18 residues. The CDR3 DNA reads as TGCGCCAGCAGTCCTAAGAGTAGCGGGCCACCGAACACCGGGGAGCTGTTTTTT. It translates to CASSPKSSGPPNTGELFF.

The V call is TRBV13, the J call TRBJ2-1, with TRBD2 matching 8 bases. Germline CDR1 PRHDT, CDR2 FYEKMQ (reference sequence). The CDR3 extends over 18 amino acids. The trim removed 5 bases at V and 2 bases at J, leaving 14 bases unmatched. The CDR3 nucleotides read TGTGCCAGCAGCCACCCCGGGCGGCGGGGGGATCCCTACAATGAGCAGTTCTTC. It codes for CASSHPGRRGDPYNEQFF. The full variable domain, completed using reference TRBV13 and TRBJ2-1, is AAGVIQSPRHLIKEKRETATLKCYPIPRHDTVYWYQQGPGQDPQFLISFYEKMQSDKGSIPDRFSAQQFSDYHSELNMSSLELGDSALYFCASSHPGRRGDPYNEQFFGPGTRLTVL.

On this clone: This sample includes further DNA sequences coding for the same CDR3. The V call is TRBV5-1, the J call TRBJ1-1; D remains unclear. Germline lookup yields CDR1 SGHRS and CDR2 YFSETQ. V gave up 0 bases and J gave up 1 base, with 7 bases separating them. The CDR3 has 14 amino acids. The CDR3 region is CASSLAPGNTEAFF. The CDR3 DNA follows: TGCGCCAGCAGCTTGGCTCCGGGGAACACTGAAGCTTTCTTT.

V gene TRBV5-1 combines with J gene TRBJ1-1; D gene ambiguous. The V and J ends lost 1 base and 1 base respectively, with 11 bases between them. The germline CDR1 and CDR2 sequences are SGHRS and YFSETQ. This CDR3 has 15 amino acids. CDR3 DNA: TGCGCCAGCAGCTTGTCAGCGGGCCCGAACACTGAAGCTTTCTTT. Translated, it gives CASSLSAGPNTEAFF.

The table lists this clone with a few counts. The rearrangement uses TRBV5-1 and TRBJ2-3; possible D gene TRBD1, 6 bases. Germline V gives CDR1 SGHRS, CDR2 YFSETQ. Trimming took 0 bases from V and 2 from J, leaving 13 bases between them. The CDR3 spans 16 residues. CDR3 loop: CASSLAPTGNTDTQYF. The CDR3 DNA reads as TGCGCCAGCAGCTTGGCCCCGACAGGAAACACAGATACGCAGTATTTT.

The chain employs TRBV2 and TRBJ1-6, with D hard to call. Germline V gives CDR1 SNHLY, CDR2 FYNNEI. V dropped 3 bases and J dropped 10 bases, with 10 bases sitting between them. This CDR3 contains 13 residues. In DNA, the CDR3 is TGTGCCAGCAGTGAGGCAGGTTGGTCACCCCTCCACTTT. It specifies CASSEAGWSPLHF.

The chain joins TRBV9 to TRBJ2-2, with D tentatively TRBD2 (6 bases). The CDR3 loop spans 16 amino acids. V lost 0 bases, J lost 1 base, and 10 bases lay in between. The V gene's germline CDR1 is SGDLS and CDR2 YYNGEE. The CDR3 nucleotides are TGTGCCAGCAGCGTAGCTCCAGCGGGGAACACCGGGGAGCTGTTTTTT. As protein: CASSVAPAGNTGELFF.

V is TRBV6-5 and J is TRBJ1-2, with a tentative D call TRBD1 (6 bases). V lost 7 bases and J 6 bases, leaving 12 bases between the germline ends. The CDR3 runs 12 residues. Germline CDR1 reads MNHEY; CDR2 reads SVGAGI. The chain's CDR3 is CASNPGGHGYTF. CDR3 DNA sequence: TGTGCCAGCAACCCCGGGGGGCATGGCTACACCTTC.

This rearrangement joins TRBV3-1 (or the pseudogene TRBV3-2) to TRBJ2-1; 14 bases agree with TRBD2. Germline V lookup: CDR1 LGHDT, CDR2 YNNKEL (reference sequence). V lost 3 bases and J lost 13; bases outside the gene matches: 2. The CDR3 is 13 residues long. CDR3 in amino acids: CASSQTSGGDQFF. The CDR3 DNA reads TGTGCCAGCAGCCAGACTAGCGGGGGGGATCAGTTCTTC.

V gene TRBV12-2 combines with J gene TRBJ1-1. TRBV12-2 is a pseudogene locus. This CDR3 is built from 15 residues. CDR3 sequence: CASRVRRKRNTEAFF. DNA for the CDR3: TGTGCAAGTCGCGTGAGGCGGAAAAGGAACACTGAAGCTTTCTTT.

This chain connects TRBV5-1 to TRBJ1-4; D uncertain. The germline V and J ends were trimmed by 3 bases and 6 bases, with 21 bases remaining between them. The CDR3 is 17 amino acids. CDR1 is SGHRS and CDR2 is YFSETQ in the germline V gene. The CDR3 sequence is CASSSTGRRMYHEKLFF. The CDR3 bases are TGCGCCAGCAGCTCAACGGGCAGAAGAATGTACCATGAAAAACTGTTTTTT.

In its sample, this clone was seen a few times. The chain has TRBV19 and TRBJ1-6; perhaps TRBD1 as D (5 bases). The V end lost 6 bases, the J end lost 0 bases, and 9 bases lay between the germline ends. The CDR3 is 15 residues long. Germline CDR1 is LNHDA and CDR2 is SQIVND (reference sequence). In nucleotides, the CDR3 is TGTGCCAGTAGGCCAGGGAGCTCCTATAATTCACCCCTCCACTTT. Its protein is CASRPGSSYNSPLHF.

The chain carries TRBV30 and TRBJ1-1; D remains unclear. Germline V gene sequence: CDR1 GTSNPN, CDR2 SVGIG (reference sequence). This CDR3 comprises 11 residues. The V end lost 2 bases, the J end lost 2 bases, and 3 bases lay between the germline ends. This CDR3 is CAWSKNTEAFF. CDR3 DNA: TGTGCCTGGAGTAAAAACACTGAAGCTTTCTTT.

V gene TRBV5-6 combines with J gene TRBJ1-6; the D is unclear. CDR1 and CDR2 (germline): SGHDT, YYEEEE. V was shortened by 2 bases and J by 8 bases, with 14 bases between the two germline ends. The CDR3 has 15 amino acids. The CDR3 DNA sequence: TGTGCCAGCAGCTTCGACACCCCAGTCGATTCACCCCTCCACTTT. It yields the protein CASSFDTPVDSPLHF.

This sequence joins TRBV27 and TRBJ2-1, with TRBD1 matching over 11 bases. The V gene's germline CDR1 is MNHEY and CDR2 SMNVEV (reference sequence). CDR3 length: 17 amino acids. V was clipped by 5 bases and J by 4 bases; unmatched bases: 10. Here the CDR3 reads CASSEITGTGGYNEQFF. CDR3 bases: TGTGCCAGCAGTGAAATTACCGGGACAGGGGGGTACAATGAGCAGTTCTTC.

This chain joins TRBV3-1 (or the pseudogene TRBV3-2) and TRBJ2-7; D not certain. Looked up from germline, CDR1 is LGHDT and CDR2 is YNNKEL (reference sequence). This CDR3 is 12 amino acids long. The V and J ends lost 3 bases and 2 bases respectively, with 5 bases between them. The CDR3 DNA sequence: TGTGCCAGCAGCCACGGGCCCTACGAGCAGTACTTC. The encoded protein is CASSHGPYEQYF.

The rearrangement links TRBV6-2 or TRBV6-3 to TRBJ2-7; the match to TRBD1 covers 10 bases. CDR1 and CDR2 from the germline V gene are MNHEY and SVGEGT. After removal of 6 bases from V and 3 bases from J, the junction contained 5 bases not matched to a gene. The CDR3 length is 14 residues. In DNA form, the CDR3 reads TGTGCCAGCAGCGGACAGGGGGACGGCTACGAGCAGTACTTC. Its translation: CASSGQGDGYEQYF.

The chain carries TRBV6-2 or TRBV6-3 and TRBJ1-3; D is unresolved. V shed 2 bases and J shed 0 bases, with 11 bases lying between them. The CDR3 has 16 amino acids. Germline assignment: CDR1 MNHEY and CDR2 SVGEGT. The CDR3: CASSYNSPDSGNTIYF. Written as DNA, the CDR3 is TGTGCCAGCAGTTACAATTCGCCGGACTCTGGAAACACCATATATTTT.

This clone was seen a handful of times. The chain carries TRBV9 and TRBJ1-4; tentative D call: TRBD1 (5 bases). CDR3 size: 20 residues. The germline CDR1 and CDR2 sequences are SGDLS and YYNGEE. The V gene lost 0 bases and the J gene lost 0 bases, with 21 bases spanning the gap. For the CDR3, the DNA is TGTGCCAGCAGCGTAGGTTCTCCGGGGCAGAGCGGGGCAACTAATGAAAAACTGTTTTTT. It is translated as CASSVGSPGQSGATNEKLFF.

This clone appeared once. This CDR3 reads CSSRVSSTDTQYF. The CDR3 nucleotides read TGCAGCTCTAGGGTTTCTAGCACAGATACGCAGTATTTT. V is TRBV29-1 and J is TRBJ2-3; D not resolved. CDR1 and CDR2 (germline): SQVTM, ANQGSEA. The CDR3 has 13 amino acids. V was clipped by 8 bases and J by 0 bases, with 12 bases between them.

V is TRBV5-5 and J is TRBJ2-7, with 10 bases matching TRBD2. The germline V gene has CDR1 SGHKS and CDR2 YYEKEE (reference sequence). After removal of 1 base from V and 1 base from J, the junction contained 2 bases not matched to a gene. The CDR3 extends over 15 amino acids. As DNA, the CDR3 is TGTGCCAGCAGCTTGACTAGCGGGGATTCCTACGAGCAGTACTTC. This translates into CASSLTSGDSYEQYF.

This rearrangement joins TRBV30 to TRBJ1-1; D is ambiguous. This CDR3 has 13 residues. Germline V gene lookup returns CDR1 GTSNPN and CDR2 SVGIG (reference sequence). Deletions cut 0 bases from V and 4 bases from J, with 9 bases between. CDR3: CAWSVTRGTEAFF. The CDR3 DNA reads as TGTGCCTGGAGTGTAACCCGGGGCACTGAAGCTTTCTTT.